This paragraph covers one TCR beta chain sequence. The V gene lost 6 bases and the J gene lost 0 bases, with 17 bases spanning the gap. This CDR3 has 15 residues. Germline V gene lookup returns CDR1 SQVTM and CDR2 ANQGSEA. The record originates from a study of blood T cells in healthy people across ages. In the study overall: Capture by template switching was about one barcoded beta molecule per two T cells.

A sample-barcoded 5' primer and a J-beta primer mix were used in a second PCR of roughly 7 to 11 cycles. Researchers report that a template-switch adaptor with 12 random nucleotides tagged each cDNA molecule. TCRdb reprocessed the 5' RACE reads with MiXCR, giving one entry per CDR3 protein. Of 850,000 to 1,300,000 distinct CDR3 sequences in the sample, 40% to 50% were seen once. The sample was blood. The sequence was obtained from a woman aged 55-69 years in good health. This sequence joins TRBV29-1 and TRBJ1-1; D not certain. CDR3 residues: CSVSYLGLMNTEAFF. The CDR3 coding sequence is TGCAGCGTATCATACTTGGGCCTAATGAACACTGAAGCTTTCTTT.